The clone carrying this T cell receptor beta chain was picked up a small number of times. The entry originates in a study of molecular identifiers for immune sequencing clone quantification. The CDR3 is 17 amino acids. Trimming took 0 bases from V and 2 from J, leaving 11 bases between them. The V gene's germline CDR1 is MNHEY and CDR2 SVGAGI. TCRdb reprocessed the PCR reads via MiXCR and lists one record per CDR3 protein. The data show about 640,000 distinct CDR3 sequences, just under 20% seen once. Sequenced input: naive CD8+ T cells from blood, with Jurkat cell RNA spiked in. Subset specified: FACS-sorted CD8+CD4-CCR7+CD45RA+ naive T cells. The receptor was derived from a human donor in good health. Some libraries in this study had Jurkat cell RNA spiked in. The chain carries TRBV6-5 and TRBJ1-6; D might be TRBD1 (6 bases). CDR3: CASSYSSGGPYNSPLHF. Here the CDR3 DNA reads TGTGCCAGCAGTTACTCGTCGGGGGGCCCCTATAATTCACCCCTCCACTTT.